Ten or more counts support the clone carrying this TCR beta chain. The data are from a study of regulatory T cells in long-lasting Graves disease. According to the study, TCR beta libraries were built with iRepertoire HTBI primers and CDR3-region Arm-PCR. TCRdb re-analysed the multiplex PCR reads in MiXCR, keeping a single row per CDR3 protein. The table has roughly 500,000 distinct CDR3 sequences, roughly 14% seen once. CDR3 length equals 15 residues. V trimming: 1 base; J trimming: 8 bases; junction bases outside the gene matches: 7. The V gene's germline CDR1 is LGHDT and CDR2 YNNKEL (reference sequence). Time point of the sample: newly diagnosed GD, antithyroid drugs for less than 3 months. RNA extracted from PBMCs served as the sequencing template. The sample was also linked to a second study, of T cells in Graves' hyperthyroidism and ophthalmopathy.

V and J are TRBV3-1 and TRBJ2-1; TRBD2 matches at 8 bases. Specimen: peripheral blood mononuclear cells (PBMCs), collected at new diagnosis, from a patient treated with antithyroid drugs. This TCR came from a man younger than 40 with Graves disease. CDR3 in DNA: TGTGCCAGCAGCCAAGCGGGAGGGCCACTCTATGAGCAGTTCTTC. Translated, it gives CASSQAGGPLYEQFF.